A single sample gave rise to the 5 T cell receptor beta chains below, sequenced in a study of T-cell memory formation after mild COVID-19. A single record per CDR3 protein comes from TCRdb applying MiXCR to the 5' RACE reads. The repertoire holds approximately 300,000 distinct CDR3 sequences, approximately 20% seen once, with around 21% in the top ten. Sequencing used PBMCs or a T cell subset sorted from them (not recorded which). These receptors originate from a man aged 18 to 29 who had mild COVID-19 (a few samples of this study predate the infection). Cell type and time point are not known.

J is TRBJ1-5 and V is TRBV2; 8 bases are a match to TRBD1. Germline V gene sequence: CDR1 SNHLY, CDR2 FYNNEI. CDR3 size: 16 residues. Trimming cost V 6 bases and J 1 base; bases outside gene matches: 8. The CDR3 region has the DNA TGTGCCAGCAGCGGACAGGGTTGGGTAAGCAATCAGCCCCAGCATTTT. Translating gives CASSGQGWVSNQPQHF. Drawing the rest from reference TRBV2 and TRBJ1-5, the complete variable domain is EPEVTQTPSHQVTQMGQEVILRCVPISNHLYFYWYRQILGQKVEFLVSFYNNEISEKSEIFDDQFSVERPDGSNFTLKIRSTKLEDSAMYFCASSGQGWVSNQPQHFGDGTRLSIL.

The chain combines TRBV28 with TRBJ1-1, with a tentative D call TRBD1 (5 bases). Trimming removed 9 bases at V and 3 bases at J, with 17 bases between. The CDR3 runs to 14 residues. Per the germline V gene, CDR1 is MDHEN and CDR2 is SYDVKM. CDR3 DNA: TGTGCCAGTTATGGGCGGGGGGGGTACACTGAAGCTTTCTTT. Translating gives CASYGRGGYTEAFF.

This chain connects TRBV7-9 to TRBJ2-7; 9 bases match TRBD1. Germline CDR1 reads SEHNR; CDR2 reads FQNEAQ (reference sequence). This CDR3 is built from 16 residues. V shed 5 bases, J shed 6 bases, and the junction held 14 bases outside the gene matches. CDR3 coding DNA: TGTGCCAGCAGCGCGAGGCAATTTGGGACAGGGAGCGAGCAGTACTTC. Translation: CASSARQFGTGSEQYF.

This clonotype was counted a few times. This chain links TRBV27 with TRBJ2-7; D tentatively reads TRBD1 or TRBD2 (6 bases each). V was pared by 2 bases and J by 7 bases, with 18 bases between. CDR3 length: 15 amino acids. Germline values: CDR1 MNHEY, CDR2 SMNVEV (reference sequence). The CDR3 bases are TGTGCCAGCAGTTTACGGAGGGGGGCGGTGGAAGAGCAGTACTTC. Its translation: CASSLRRGAVEEQYF.

This clonotype was picked up a small number of times. The chain recombines TRBV6-5 with TRBJ2-1; the match to TRBD2 covers 7 bases. The germline V gene has CDR1 MNHEY and CDR2 SVGAGI. The CDR3 consists of 12 residues. Trimming removed 8 bases from V and 8 bases from J; junction bases left unmatched: 6. CDR3 region: CASSDAGDEQFF. In DNA form, the CDR3 reads TGTGCCAGCTCCGACGCGGGGGATGAGCAGTTCTTC.